These 28 T cell receptor beta chains originate from one sample sequenced in a study of regulatory T cells in long-lasting Graves disease (dated by TCRdb to about 2021). Libraries were prepared through multiplex PCR. The instrument was an Illumina HiSeq 4000. To build TCR beta libraries, CDR3 regions were amplified by Arm-PCR using iRepertoire HTBI primers. TCRdb reran the public reads through fastp at Q25 and MiXCR, keeping productive beta chains. For every CDR3 protein sequence, its rows merge into one entry that carries the most common genes and DNA. The sample yields 350,000 to 550,000 distinct CDR3 sequences; about 16% were counted once. Clones ranked in the top ten supply around 17% of the sample. The time point label, read with the paper, signifies: newly diagnosed GD, antithyroid drugs for less than 3 months. For both TCR sequencing and RNA sequencing, RNA was extracted from PBMCs using TRIzol.

This sample was shared with a second study, whose subject was T cells in Graves' hyperthyroidism and ophthalmopathy.

The specimen was peripheral blood mononuclear cells (PBMCs), collected at new diagnosis, from a patient treated with antithyroid drugs. The origin of the receptors is a woman aged 30 to 39 with Graves disease. Donor details come from another sample of the same person, matched by shared clones.

This clonotype was counted only a few times. The chain joins TRBV25-1 to TRBJ1-5; D is unresolved. Germline V gene lookup returns CDR1 MGHDK and CDR2 SYGVNS. The V and J ends lost 3 bases and 11 bases respectively, with 14 bases between them. The length of the CDR3 is 13 residues. Here the CDR3 reads CASSDLTGTAQHF. The CDR3 nucleotides read TGTGCCAGCAGTGATTTGACGGGCACGGCCCAGCATTTT.

This clonotype was detected many times. J is TRBJ2-7 and V is TRBV20-1, with 10 bases matching TRBD1. The CDR3 totals 14 residues. Germline V CDR1 and CDR2: DFQATT, SNEGSKA (reference sequence). Trimming at V came to 1 base and at J to 5 bases, leaving 5 bases not matched to a gene. The CDR3 DNA reads TGCAGTGCTAGAGTAGAGACAGGGGGCGACGAGCAGTACTTC. This sequence encodes CSARVETGGDEQYF.

This clonotype was picked up many times. This chain joins TRBV7-2 and TRBJ2-1; 8 positions match TRBD1. Germline CDR1 reads SGHTA; CDR2 reads FQGNSA. The CDR3 totals 15 residues. Unmatched junction bases numbered 4, after V lost 2 bases and J lost 4 bases. The CDR3 DNA follows: TGTGCCAGCAGCTTATCAACAGGGGGATACAATGAGCAGTTCTTC. This gives the protein CASSLSTGGYNEQFF.

This clonotype appeared many times. J is TRBJ2-7 and V is TRBV2; 8 bases are a match to TRBD1. Germline V gene lookup returns CDR1 SNHLY and CDR2 FYNNEI. The CDR3 contains 16 residues. V lost 8 bases and J lost 4; bases outside the gene matches: 16. CDR3 loop: CASFRPGQDNEYEQYF. In DNA, the CDR3 is TGTGCCAGCTTTCGCCCGGGACAGGACAACGAATACGAGCAGTACTTC.

Regarding this clonotype: This could be a read error, since a much larger clone is one nucleotide away. CDR3: CASSQHAGRNQPQHF. As DNA, the CDR3 is TGTGCCAGCAGCCAACATGCGGGTCGGAATCAGCCCCAGCATTTT. The genes are TRBV3-1 and TRBJ1-5; D call uncertain. Trimming removed 2 bases from V and 4 bases from J, with 12 bases in between. This CDR3 contains 15 residues. The germline V gene encodes CDR1 LGHDT and CDR2 YNNKEL (reference sequence).

At least ten counts were recorded for this clonotype. The chain combines TRBV30 with TRBJ2-1; TRBD1 or TRBD2 may be the D gene (5 bases each). Germline-derived CDR1 and CDR2 are GTSNPN and SVGIG (reference sequence). V lost 4 bases to trimming and J lost 2 bases, with 12 bases between them. The CDR3 sequence is 14 residues long. CDR3 sequence reads: CAWNAGSTYNEQFF. The CDR3 DNA reads TGTGCCTGGAACGCAGGGAGTACCTACAATGAGCAGTTCTTC.

This clonotype was observed many times. This chain uses TRBV7-9 with TRBJ2-3; 7 bases fit TRBD1. V lost 6 bases to trimming and J lost 4 bases; unmatched junction nucleotides: 7. CDR3 length: 14 residues. CDR1 is SEHNR, CDR2 FQNEAQ, per germline (reference sequence). The CDR3 DNA reads TGTGCCAGCAGTCACAGGGGCAGGGCAGATACGCAGTATTTT. Its translation: CASSHRGRADTQYF.

This clonotype occurred many times. The chain employs TRBV6-1 and TRBJ2-1; D unresolved. Germline values: CDR1 MNHNS, CDR2 SASEGT. The V end was cut by 7 bases, the J end by 5 bases, with 6 bases between. The CDR3 extends over 11 amino acids. The CDR3 here is CASTLNNEQFF. The CDR3 nucleotides are TGTGCCAGCACCCTAAACAATGAGCAGTTCTTC.

This clonotype was observed a handful of times. The germline gene is not matched at one end of the junction; a read error may be the cause. The chain links TRBV15 to TRBJ1-1; D gene unclear. CDR3 length: 13 amino acids. CDR1 is LNHNV, CDR2 YYDKDF, per germline (reference sequence). The CDR3 loop reads CATGRIPNTEALF. CDR3 bases: TGTGCCACCGGTCGAATCCCTAACACTGAAGCTCTCTTT. Using reference TRBV15 and TRBJ1-1 for the parts outside the CDR3, the full variable domain is DAMVIQNPRYQVTQFGKPVTLSCSQTLNHNVMYWYQQKSSQAPKLLFHYYDKDFNNEADTPDNFQSRRPNTSFCFLDIRSPGLGDTAMYLCATGRIPNTEALFGQGTRLTVV.

This clonotype has more than one count but fewer than ten. This chain connects TRBV15 to TRBJ2-5, with 10 bases lining up with TRBD2. V trimming: 0 bases; J trimming: 5 bases; junction bases outside the gene matches: 12. The CDR3 loop spans 18 amino acids. Germline lookup yields CDR1 LNHNV and CDR2 YYDKDF (reference sequence). The CDR3 nucleotides read TGTGCCACCAGCAGAGATCGGGAACTACTAGCGGGATGGGAGACCCAGTACTTC. Its protein product is CATSRDRELLAGWETQYF.

This clonotype was counted ten times or more. The genes are TRBV7-6 and TRBJ1-2; maybe TRBD1 (5 bases). CDR1 and CDR2 (germline): SGHVS, FNYEAQ. Trimming took 4 bases from V and 7 from J, leaving 25 bases between them. CDR3 size: 17 residues. DNA of the CDR3: TGTGCCAGCAGCTCAGTTCGGACACCAGTTACGAATAGTGGCTACACCTTC. Its protein product is CASSSVRTPVTNSGYTF.

The chain has TRBV30 and TRBJ2-2; D gene unclear. The CDR3 spans 15 residues. Germline CDR1 GTSNPN, CDR2 SVGIG (reference sequence). Trimming left V 2 bases short and J 3 bases short, with 13 bases between. CDR3: CAWSLGSSYTGELFF. CDR3 coding DNA: TGTGCCTGGAGTCTTGGTAGCAGCTACACCGGGGAGCTGTTTTTT. The full variable domain, rest sourced from reference TRBV30 and TRBJ2-2, is SQTIHQWPATLVQPVGSPLSLECTVEGTSNPNLYWYRQAAGRGLQLLFYSVGIGQISSEVPQNLSASRPQDRQFILSSKKLLLSDSGFYLCAWSLGSSYTGELFFGEGSRLTVL.

This clonotype has more than one count but fewer than ten. This chain connects TRBV19 to TRBJ2-7; tentatively, D is TRBD1 (5 bases). Germline V gives CDR1 LNHDA, CDR2 SQIVND (reference sequence). This CDR3 is built from 14 residues. V was shortened by 1 base and J by 2 bases, with 9 bases between the two germline ends. DNA of the CDR3: TGTGCCAGTAGTATAGTAGCAGGGACCTACGAGCAGTACTTC. Translating gives CASSIVAGTYEQYF.

This clonotype was seen many times. The chain couples TRBV20-1 to TRBJ1-2; 9 nucleotides align to TRBD1. V shed 5 bases and J 3 bases; nucleotides not matched to a gene: 4. Germline V gene sequence: CDR1 DFQATT, CDR2 SNEGSKA (reference sequence). CDR3 length equals 13 residues. CDR3 DNA: TGCAGTGCTTGGGACAGGGAGGACTATGGCTACACCTTC. Translated, it gives CSAWDREDYGYTF.

This clonotype appeared a few times. This chain uses TRBV10-3 with TRBJ2-1; no definite D call. The CDR3 extends over 13 amino acids. Between the trimmed V and J ends, which lost 6 bases and 7 bases, there was a span of 13 bases. Germline CDR1 ENHRY, CDR2 SYGVKD. CDR3 bases: TGTGCCATCAGGGGCGGCACTTCGAATGAGCAGTTCTTC. It is translated as CAIRGGTSNEQFF.

This clonotype showed up many times. This chain connects TRBV18 to TRBJ2-3; 11 positions match TRBD1. V shed 3 bases, J shed 2 bases, and the junction held 7 bases outside the gene matches. Germline loops: CDR1 KGHSH, CDR2 LQKENI. The CDR3 runs to 17 residues. CDR3 DNA: TGTGCCAGCTCACCGGTGGGACAGGGGGGACTCACAGATACGCAGTATTTT. The encoded protein is CASSPVGQGGLTDTQYF.

This clonotype has ten or more counts. This chain uses TRBV18 with TRBJ1-1; the D gene is possibly TRBD1 (5 bases). Trimming stripped 2 bases from V and 5 bases from J, with 9 bases between. Germline values: CDR1 KGHSH, CDR2 LQKENI. The CDR3 contains 13 residues. This CDR3 reads CASSPREGTEAFF. The CDR3 DNA is TGTGCCAGCTCACCAAGGGAGGGGACTGAAGCTTTCTTT.

There are a few counts of this clonotype. The CDR3: CATSDRGQGINTGELFF. CDR3 nucleotide sequence: TGTGCCACCAGTGATAGGGGACAAGGGATTAACACCGGGGAGCTGTTTTTT. The chain couples TRBV24-1 to TRBJ2-2; D is perhaps TRBD1 (6 bases). Germline loops: CDR1 KGHDR, CDR2 SFDVKD. V gave up 3 bases and J gave up 2 bases, with 15 bases separating them. This CDR3 is built from 17 residues.

This clonotype was recorded a few times. CDR3: CSVWTATSSYNEQFF. Here the CDR3 DNA reads TGCAGCGTCTGGACAGCCACAAGCTCCTACAATGAGCAGTTCTTC. This chain connects TRBV29-1 to TRBJ2-1, with D maybe TRBD1 (6 bases). Germline V gene data show CDR1 as SQVTM and CDR2 as ANQGSEA. The CDR3 sequence is 15 residues long. V shed 6 bases and J shed 0 bases, with 15 bases lying between them.

This clonotype was observed many times. V gene TRBV19 combines with J gene TRBJ2-5; D possibly uses TRBD1 or TRBD2 (5 bases each). Per germline, CDR1 LNHDA and CDR2 SQIVND (reference sequence). The CDR3 loop spans 15 amino acids. The V end was cut by 6 bases, the J end by 1 base, with 15 bases between. CDR3 bases: TGTGCCAGTAGCCCTGGTAGGGGACCCCAAGAGACCCAGTACTTC. Amino acids: CASSPGRGPQETQYF.

This clonotype was found many times. The CDR3 nucleotides read TGTGCCAGCTCACCGGAGGGGTATGGCTACACCTTC. Amino acids: CASSPEGYGYTF. The chain recombines TRBV18 with TRBJ1-2, with D possibly TRBD1 on 5 matching bases. Trimming stripped 3 bases from V and 5 bases from J, with 7 bases between. Germline values: CDR1 KGHSH, CDR2 LQKENI. The CDR3 runs to 12 residues.

V and J are TRBV28 and TRBJ2-1; 10 bases are shared with TRBD2. Losses at the gene ends were 8 bases for V and 4 bases for J; bases not matched to a gene: 5. The germline CDR1 and CDR2 sequences are MDHEN and SYDVKM. The CDR3 sequence is 14 residues long. The CDR3 nucleotides read TGTGCCAGCCAGAGGACTAGCGGTTACAATGAGCAGTTCTTC. Amino acids: CASQRTSGYNEQFF.

Regarding this clonotype: A far larger clone is only one base removed, so a read error is likely. CDR3 nucleotides: TGTGCCAGCAGCTTAAGGGAGAGGGTCTGGTTAGAGGAGCAGTACTTC. It yields the protein CASSLRERVWLEEQYF. The chain has TRBV7-8 and TRBJ2-5; possibly TRBD2 for D (5 bases). This CDR3 spans 16 amino acids. Trimming left V 2 bases short and J 11 bases short, with 24 bases between. Germline loops: CDR1 SGHVS, CDR2 FQNEAQ.

In this sample, this clonotype turned up many times. This chain links TRBV27 with TRBJ2-1; 9 bases are shared with TRBD2. The CDR3 consists of 17 residues. Germline V CDR1 and CDR2: MNHEY, SMNVEV (reference sequence). Trimming removed 5 bases from V and 5 bases from J; junction bases left unmatched: 13. For the CDR3, the DNA is TGTGCCAGCAGTCCCCTTAGCGGGAGAGGACTGGACAATGAGCAGTTCTTC. Residues: CASSPLSGRGLDNEQFF.

As concerns this clonotype: This may be a read error: a much more frequent sequence differs by one nucleotide. This chain uses TRBV2 with TRBJ2-5, with TRBD2 identical over 8 bases. With V trimmed by 2 bases and J by 4 bases, 3 bases remained unmatched. CDR3 size: 14 residues. Germline V lookup: CDR1 SNHLY, CDR2 FYNNEI. CDR3 in amino acids: CASSETLAVETQYF. The CDR3 nucleotides are TGTGCCAGCAGTGAAACACTAGCGGTAGAGACCCAGTACTTC. The complete variable domain, with remaining parts taken from reference TRBV2 and TRBJ2-5, reads EPEVTQTPSHQVTQMGQEVILRCVPISNHLYFYWYRQILGQKVEFLVSFYNNEISEKSEIFDDQFSVERPDGSNFTLKIRSTKLEDSAMYFCASSETLAVETQYFGPGTRLLVL.

This clonotype was picked up a small number of times. The gene calls are TRBV13 and TRBJ2-2, with 7 bases fitting TRBD1. The CDR3 length is 15 residues. The V gene end was trimmed by 1 base and the J gene end by 4 bases; junction bases not matched to a gene: 3. Germline V gene lookup returns CDR1 PRHDT and CDR2 FYEKMQ (reference sequence). CDR3 sequence (DNA): TGTGCCAGCAGCTTAGTTACAGGGGCCACCGGGGAGCTGTTTTTT. As protein: CASSLVTGATGELFF.

With respect to this clonotype: With a much larger clone just one base away, this may be a read error. The J gene is TRBJ2-7, the V gene TRBV28; 9 bases agree with TRBD2. Germline V gives CDR1 MDHEN, CDR2 SYDVKM. This CDR3 has 14 residues. The CDR3 DNA follows: TGTGCCACCCAGGCGGGAGGGAGCACCTACGAGCGGTACTTC. Translated: CATQAGGSTYERYF.

This chain links TRBV7-9 with TRBJ1-2; 7 nucleotides agree with TRBD1. Looked up from germline, CDR1 is SEHNR and CDR2 is FQNEAQ (reference sequence). With 4 bases clipped from V and 8 bases from J, the junction kept 7 bases outside the gene matches. The CDR3 loop spans 13 amino acids. CDR3 loop: CASSYRDRLGYTF. DNA of the CDR3: TGTGCCAGCAGCTACCGGGACAGACTAGGCTACACCTTC.